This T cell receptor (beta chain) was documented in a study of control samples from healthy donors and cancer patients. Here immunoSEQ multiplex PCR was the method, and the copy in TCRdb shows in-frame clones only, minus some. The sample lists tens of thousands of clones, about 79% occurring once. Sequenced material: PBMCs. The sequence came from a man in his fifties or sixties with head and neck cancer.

The chain's CDR3 is CASSVSGGREDFGAKNIQYF. The DNA for the CDR3 is TGTGCCAGCAGCGTGTCGGGCGGGAGGGAAGACTTCGGGGCCAAAAACATTCAGTACTTC. The chain is built from TRBV9 and TRBJ2-4; 9 bases agree with TRBD2. The CDR3 consists of 20 residues. CDR1 is SGDLS, CDR2 YYNGEE, per germline. Losses at the gene ends were 2 bases for V and 1 base for J; bases not matched to a gene: 16. Complete variable domain (other parts from reference TRBV9 and TRBJ2-4): DSGVTQTPKHLITATGQRVTLRCSPRSGDLSVYWYQQSLDQGLQFLIQYYNGEERAKGNILERFSAQQFPDLHSELNLSSLELGDSALYFCASSVSGGREDFGAKNIQYFGAGTRLSVL.